The rows below give T cell receptor beta chains drawn from one sample of a study of T cell repertoires in cytomegalovirus infection. Their target antigens are unknown. TCRdb independently ran MiXCR on the reads; one entry per CDR3 protein. This sample has roughly 220,000 distinct CDR3 sequences, with roughly 34% found just once. The source was CD8+ T cells from cultured PBMCs, collected from culture after CMV antigen stimulation. The receptors here all came from a human donor in good health (CMV status not recorded). Some clones in this sample may be carry-over from other donors' samples. CDR3s include the opening cysteine and the closing phenylalanine or tryptophan.

j_gene | v_gene | CDR3aa
TRBJ2-5 | TRBV7-6 | CASSLVLSMPGETQYF
TRBJ2-3 | TRBV27 | CASSLTWRDTQYF
TRBJ1-4 | TRBV27 | CASSKVSTNEKLFF
TRBJ2-7 | TRBV20-1 | CSAQGLAGGYEQYF
TRBJ2-2 | TRBV7-9 | CASSFRGQLNTGELFF
TRBJ1-1 | TRBV4-1 | CASSQDAAENTEAFF
TRBJ2-1 | TRBV11-2 | CASRALATPYNEQFF
TRBJ1-5 | TRBV20-1 | CSARARRGAAQPQHF
TRBJ1-2 | TRBV7-9 | CASSLRNQDRGILNYGYTF
TRBJ2-7 | TRBV24-1 | CATSDAGESAYEQYF
TRBJ1-1 | TRBV25-1 | CASTEGNTEAFF
TRBJ2-2 | TRBV4-1 | CASSHRGGELFF
TRBJ2-1 | TRBV5-1 | CASSLVAGGSDEQFF
TRBJ2-1 | TRBV6-5 | CASRWSERGSSYNEQFF
TRBJ2-1 | TRBV9 | CASSVGSGGSVGQFF
TRBJ1-2 | TRBV7-6 | CATEGGNYGYTF
TRBJ1-2 | TRBV11-1 | CASSLNRGGYTF
TRBJ2-1 | TRBV20-1 | CSARRLVFGYNEQFF
TRBJ2-3 | TRBV27 | CASSTTQGTADTQYF
TRBJ1-3 | TRBV27 | CASREGGANTIYF
TRBJ2-3 | TRBV27 | CASRATGEKLDLSTDTQYF
TRBJ1-1 | TRBV4-2 | CATADGINSPNTEAFF
TRBJ2-4 | TRBV7-7 | CASSPAGRREIYIQYF
TRBJ1-5 | TRBV10-3 | CAISEGQSNQPQHF
TRBJ2-7 | TRBV7-6 | CASSVRQGDSYEQYF
TRBJ2-1 | TRBV20-1 | CSATLGSGRRDEQFF
TRBJ2-1 | TRBV11-3 | CASSSQASAYNEQFF
TRBJ2-5 | TRBV7-6 | CASSPRTGLAETQYF
TRBJ2-1 | TRBV7-8 | CASSPPRREGREQFF
TRBJ2-1 | TRBV2 | CASSEAYGDEQFF
TRBJ1-1 | TRBV7-6 | CASSLTTGVVEAFF
TRBJ2-2 | TRBV9 | CASSVGDRANGELFF
TRBJ2-1 | TRBV4-1 | CASSLPGTSRSYNEQFF
TRBJ2-5 | TRBV7-9 | CASSFPARWELETQYF
TRBJ1-2 | TRBV11-2 | CASSSYKKWGNYGYTF
TRBJ1-2 | TRBV2 | CASSGSHGGERRPGYGYTF
TRBJ1-2 | TRBV7-9 | CASTPGGAVYGYTF
TRBJ2-1 | TRBV9 | CASSVAGLTNEQFF
TRBJ1-1 | TRBV20-1 | CSAKRLGSGTEAFF
TRBJ2-7 | TRBV30 | CAWTDSLGYEQYF
TRBJ1-4 | TRBV20-1 | CSASDRGGEKLFF
TRBJ2-1 | TRBV7-8 | CASRRTIGGDEQFF
TRBJ2-5 | TRBV2 | CASSGDGGAWETQYF
TRBJ2-1 | TRBV7-6 | CASSLVVDNNEQFF
TRBJ2-7 | TRBV27 | CASSFGTTYEQYF
TRBJ1-2 | TRBV6-1 | CASSPYRVGYTF
TRBJ1-5 | TRBV20-1 | CSARDQVVVDLPQHF
TRBJ2-2 | TRBV6-6 | CASSYSHPTNTGELFF
TRBJ2-1 | TRBV4-1 | CASSQASGTAYNEQFF
TRBJ2-1 | TRBV6-5 | CASSYGGREQFF
TRBJ1-1 | TRBV11-2 | CASSLWGVAFF
TRBJ2-3 | TRBV28 | CASSPDHRDTQYF
TRBJ2-3 | TRBV10-3 | CAISETSGGRDTQYF
TRBJ2-1 | TRBV7-8 | CASSPGLGVDEQFF
TRBJ2-4 | TRBV28 | CASSLGTALAKNIQYF